Given below is one T cell receptor (beta chain) in context. V was cut by 6 bases and J by 4 bases, with 11 bases left in between. CDR3 length equals 13 residues. Germline CDR1 reads SGHTS; CDR2 reads YDEGEE. The sample is drawn from a study of metastatic and nonmetastatic thyroid tumors. TCRdb re-processed the PCR reads through MiXCR. The sample lists about 18,000 clones, about 33% occurring once. No patient had received any treatment before thyroid surgery. V is TRBV5-8 and J is TRBJ2-1; D could derive from TRBD1 or TRBD2 (5 bases each). Sequencing was done on a sample of tumor tissue. This TCR was recovered from a male donor with papillary thyroid cancer or a benign thyroid nodule (not recorded which). Some clones in this sample may be carry-over from other donors' samples. The CDR3 DNA reads as TGTGCCAGCACCGACGGGGCTTACAATGAGCAGTTCTTC. Its protein product is CASTDGAYNEQFF. Full variable domain (remainder filled in from reference TRBV5-8 and TRBJ2-1): EAGVTQSPTHLIKTRGQQATLRCSPISGHTSVYWYQQALGLGLQFLLWYDEGEERNRGNFPPRFSGRQFPNYSSELNVNALELEDSALYLCASTDGAYNEQFFGPGTRLTVL.